The clone carrying this TCR beta chain has more than one count but fewer than ten. Its cognate antigen is unknown. The data stem from a study of T cell repertoires in cytomegalovirus infection. Study summary: HLA-B-restricted CMV epitopes that are well studied, plus recently identified HLA-C-restricted ones, were used by the study. CMV infection and matching HLA type were both indicated by public TCR beta signatures.

V was shortened by 2 bases and J by 5 bases, with 7 bases between the two germline ends. The CDR3 has 13 amino acids. The germline V gene encodes CDR1 MNHEY and CDR2 SVGEGT. Study-wide results and caveats: Public TCR beta family frequency separated CMV-and-HLA carriers, including in an independent cohort. Dominating the ex vivo response were TCR beta clonotypes that were CMV-specific and HLA-C-restricted.

A single record per CDR3 protein comes from TCRdb applying MiXCR to the reads. The repertoire has some 150,000 distinct CDR3 sequences, approximately 30% of them found once; the top ten carry around half. This TCR came from a human donor in good health (CMV status not recorded). Some clones in this sample may be carry-over from other donors' samples. The J gene is TRBJ2-1, the V gene TRBV6-2 or TRBV6-3; no reliable D call. Sequenced here: CD8+ T cells from cultured PBMCs, sampled from culture after CMV antigen stimulation. The CDR3 nucleotides read TGTGCCAGCAGTTACGTCCAGGACAATGAGCAGTTCTTC. Amino acids: CASSYVQDNEQFF.